A single T cell receptor (beta chain) is shown here with its context. Its antigen is currently not known. Base qualities were left out, and no much larger clone turns up one base away. The data derive from a study of T cell responses to AZD1222 COVID-19 vaccine (dated by TCRdb to the early 2020s). Turning to the overall study: A total of about 230 trial participants underwent TCR sequencing, of whom approximately 210 received two doses of AZD1222 and some 25 received two doses of the MenACWY control vaccine. Trial participants were enrolled by age into 18-55, 56-69 and 70-plus year subgroups, with roughly 160, 29 and 62 TCR-sequenced participants respectively.

The CDR3 regions of human TCRbeta chains were analyzed by immunosequencing. The original methods were these. TCRs in the repertoires were matched against a reference library of SARS-CoV-2-specific TCRs that had been generated with the MIRA antigen-specificity platform. Breadth meant the fraction of unique TCRs that were SARS-CoV-2-associated, whereas depth meant the fraction of total T cells that were SARS-CoV-2-associated. Using the MIRA data, each spike-specific TCR was assigned both to the spike region to which the TCR was reactive and to a CD4 or CD8 class. Log10-transformed breadth and depth values were compared by one-way ANOVA with Sidak's multiple comparisons tests. Entries here come from immuneACCESS through TCRdb and include only in-frame sequences with V and J called. Some clones fail to appear in such tables; in the studies checked, an unresolved V gene covers under half of the shortfall, and the cause of the remainder is unknown. That table supplies the V and J calls and clone size; D and trimming were determined from the DNA. Here the sample has approximately 160,000 clones; 85% to 95% occur a single time. Clones ranked in the top ten supply 4.5% to 5.5% of the sample.

What the work shows at the level of the full study, not this receptor alone: After two AZD1222 doses, both the breadth and the depth of spike-specific TCRs were significantly higher than at day 0 and than in MenACWY recipients. In the small 56-69-year group, the increase in depth fell short of significance, most likely because of low power. Participants were mostly white British, with more females than males. The authors suggested clonal diversity may have been underestimated. Epitopes outside the regions mutated in the B.1.351 and B.1.1.7 variants were reportedly recognized by nearly half of the unique spike-specific TCRs. Conclusions about previously exposed vaccinees are limited, since just six or seven AZD1222 recipients were seropositive for SARS-CoV-2 at baseline. Because no samples from the day 14 peak response were available, repertoires could be characterized only after the peak T cell response. The vaccine-associated CD4 TCRs covered the entire spike protein, and the dominant responses fell in regions 160-218 and 743-854.

Interpreted using the paper, the time point label stands for: about 28 days (+/-7) after the second vaccine dose. AZD1222 recipients whose second dose came at about 4 weeks and those whose second dose came at about 12 weeks were combined into one group, since spike-specific TCR depth and breadth did not differ between the two schedules. Samples from vaccinated people were obtained from the UK trials COV001 and COV002, which included a single-blind randomized controlled phase 2/3 trial of AZD1222 (ChAdOx1 nCoV-19) in healthy adults. For TCRbeta chain sequencing, PBMC samples from trial participants were taken at day 0 and at day 28 after the second dose. The receptor was isolated from an adult who received the AZD1222 COVID-19 vaccine. This specimen consisted of peripheral blood, obtained 28 days after the second AZD1222 dose.

The DNA reads TGCGCCAGCAGCCTCCTCCTTGGGGCCAACGTCCTGACTTTC. This is translated as CASSLLLGANVLTF. The sequence joins TRBV4-1 to TRBJ2-6, with the D gene not confidently named. V is reduced by 4 bases and J by 3 bases, leaving a spacing of 7 bases between them. From cysteine to phenylalanine, the CDR3 is 14 amino acids long. Kept here is only the CDR3 DNA, which spans 42 bases and is read in frame from base 1. The germline V gene specifies MGHRA as CDR1 and YSYEKL as CDR2.